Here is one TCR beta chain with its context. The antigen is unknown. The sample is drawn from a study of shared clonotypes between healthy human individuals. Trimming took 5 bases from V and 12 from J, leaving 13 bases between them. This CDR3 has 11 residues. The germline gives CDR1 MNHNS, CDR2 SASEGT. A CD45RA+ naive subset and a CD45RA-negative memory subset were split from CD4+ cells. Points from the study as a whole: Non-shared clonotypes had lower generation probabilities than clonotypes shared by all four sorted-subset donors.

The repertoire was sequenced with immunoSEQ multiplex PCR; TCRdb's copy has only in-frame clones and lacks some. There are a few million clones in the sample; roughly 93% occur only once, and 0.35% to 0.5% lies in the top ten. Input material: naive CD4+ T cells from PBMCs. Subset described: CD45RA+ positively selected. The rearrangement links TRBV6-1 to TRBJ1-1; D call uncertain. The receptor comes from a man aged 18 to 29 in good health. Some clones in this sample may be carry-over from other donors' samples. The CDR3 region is CASSREGGTFF. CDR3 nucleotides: TGTGCCAGCAGTCGGGAAGGAGGAACTTTCTTT.